This T cell receptor beta chain comes out of a study of T cells in Graves' hyperthyroidism and ophthalmopathy. The V and J ends lost 1 base and 9 bases respectively, with 12 bases between them. Germline CDR1 reads SQVTM; CDR2 reads ANQGSEA. The CDR3 length is 12 residues. A Clinical Activity Score of at least 3, a NOSPECS grade of at least 4 and a duration under 3 months were recorded in the ophthalmopathy patients. The study left out patients who had uncontrolled infection, other autoimmune disease, pregnancy or lactation. The authors obtained PBMCs from 10 ml of fresh peripheral blood. The source material, RNA transcripts, was used to amplify TCR beta CDR3 regions. In the first-round RT-PCR of the TCR CDR3, the HTBI primer set was used. TCRdb recomputed calls from the multiplex PCR reads with MiXCR, one row per CDR3 protein. The table has around 600,000 distinct CDR3 sequences, more than 12% seen once.

The sequenced sample was blood. The chain joins TRBV29-1 to TRBJ1-1; D is undetermined. This receptor was taken from a woman aged 50 to 60 with Graves' ophthalmopathy. This CDR3 is CSVEGRSGKAFF. In nucleotides, the CDR3 is TGCAGCGTTGAAGGTCGGTCGGGGAAAGCTTTCTTT.